A single sample gave rise to the 18 T cell receptor beta chains below, sequenced in a study of early T cells in non-severe SARS-CoV-2 infection. TCRdb itself ran the 5' RACE reads through MiXCR, one entry per CDR3 protein. The repertoire includes some 23,000 distinct CDR3 sequences, about 5.3% of them detected once, and about 10% sits in the top ten. Sequencing was done on a sample of whole blood. The receptors stem from an adult who was a healthcare worker with PCR-confirmed SARS-CoV-2 infection or an uninfected control (not recorded which).

The chain links TRBV20-1 to TRBJ2-7, with D hard to call. The CDR3 totals 13 residues. The ends were cut back, 3 bases at V and 0 bases at J, with 9 bases in the middle. The V gene's germline CDR1 is DFQATT and CDR2 SNEGSKA (reference sequence). The CDR3: CSASPAGSYEQYF. CDR3 coding DNA: TGCAGTGCTAGTCCTGCAGGCTCCTACGAGCAGTACTTC.

The J gene is TRBJ2-7, the V gene TRBV12-3 or TRBV12-4; 9 bases are a match to TRBD1. V lost 7 bases to trimming and J lost 6 bases; unmatched junction nucleotides: 25. The CDR3 totals 19 residues. CDR3 protein: CASTTVPGQGECPGGEQYV. CDR3 DNA sequence: TGTGCCAGCACCACTGTCCCGGGACAGGGAGAGTGCCCCGGAGGCGAGCAGTACGTC.

This clonotype was recorded many times. The V and J genes are TRBV7-3 and TRBJ1-2; D gene ambiguous. The germline gives CDR1 SGHTA, CDR2 FQGTGA. V was pared by 3 bases and J by 4 bases, with 18 bases between. This CDR3 contains 16 residues. The CDR3 loop is CASSFPGPQIPYGYTF. Written as DNA, the CDR3 is TGTGCCAGCAGCTTCCCGGGCCCCCAAATCCCCTATGGCTACACCTTC. Complete variable domain (other parts from reference TRBV7-3 and TRBJ1-2): GAGVSQTPSNKVTEKGKYVELRCDPISGHTALYWYRQSLGQGPEFLIYFQGTGAADDSGLPNDRFFAVRPEGSVSTLKIQRTERGDSAVYLCASSFPGPQIPYGYTFGSGTRLTVV.

This clonotype was seen a handful of times. The chain recombines TRBV6-5 with TRBJ2-5; D remains unclear. Trimming left V 8 bases short and J 0 bases short, with 13 bases between. This CDR3 contains 14 residues. Germline CDR1 reads MNHEY; CDR2 reads SVGAGI. The CDR3 nucleotides read TGTGCCAGCCGGGTCTATCGGTACCAAGAGACCCAGTACTTC. Protein: CASRVYRYQETQYF.

This clonotype was counted ten times or more. The chain uses TRBV19 and TRBJ1-5; D is undetermined. Germline CDR1 reads LNHDA; CDR2 reads SQIVND (reference sequence). The CDR3 has 12 residues. V was cut by 3 bases and J by 4 bases, with 4 bases left in between. In nucleotides, the CDR3 is TGTGCCAGTAGTATTGGGAATCAGCCCCAGCATTTT. As protein: CASSIGNQPQHF.

This clonotype was counted ten times or more. The CDR3 nucleotides are TGTGCCAGCAGCTTAGATCCCTCGGGGAATTCACCCCTCCACTTT. It yields the protein CASSLDPSGNSPLHF. The V gene is TRBV11-2, the J gene TRBJ1-6, with unresolved D. Trimming took off 0 bases at V and 7 bases at J, with 10 bases between the two ends. This CDR3 is 15 amino acids long. Germline V gives CDR1 SGHAT, CDR2 FQNNGV.

This clonotype has a single count. A read error is possible here, since a much larger clone lies one base away. The chain joins TRBV10-3 to TRBJ2-5, with 9 bases aligning to TRBD1. In germline, CDR1 is ENHRY, CDR2 SYGVKD. The CDR3 length is 14 residues. CDR3 DNA sequence: TGTGCCGCCGGCGGACAGGGGCGACAAGGGACCCAGTACTTC. Protein: CAAGGQGRQGTQYF.

This chain connects TRBV7-6 to TRBJ2-1; the D call may be TRBD1 or TRBD2 (5 bases each). The CDR3 extends over 17 amino acids. V gave up 3 bases and J gave up 8 bases, with 23 bases separating them. The germline V gene has CDR1 SGHVS and CDR2 FNYEAQ. The CDR3 spells CASSLEDYGTENHEQFF. The CDR3, as DNA: TGTGCCAGCAGCTTGGAAGACTACGGGACGGAGAACCATGAGCAGTTCTTC. Filled out from reference TRBV7-6 and TRBJ2-1, the complete variable domain reads GAGVSQSPRYKVTKRGQDVALRCDPISGHVSLYWYRQALGQGPEFLTYFNYEAQQDKSGLPNDRFSAERPEGSISTLTIQRTEQRDSAMYRCASSLEDYGTENHEQFFGPGTRLTVL.

This clonotype was seen repeatedly, ten times or more. The chain combines TRBV20-1 with TRBJ2-3; no firm D call. The CDR3 is 13 amino acids. Between the trimmed V and J ends, which lost 3 bases and 4 bases, there was a span of 11 bases. CDR1 is DFQATT, CDR2 SNEGSKA, per germline (reference sequence). The CDR3 DNA sequence: TGCAGTGCTAGGAAGGAGTTCCCAGATACGCAGTATTTT. Its protein is CSARKEFPDTQYF.

In this sample, this clonotype turned up many times. This rearrangement joins TRBV11-2 to TRBJ2-2, with D unclear. The CDR3 consists of 15 residues. The V end was cut by 3 bases, the J end by 1 base, with 9 bases between. Germline CDR1 SGHAT, CDR2 FQNNGV. Here the CDR3 reads CASSFRRENTGELFF. The DNA for the CDR3 is TGTGCCAGCAGCTTTAGACGTGAGAACACCGGGGAGCTGTTTTTT.

This clonotype was seen at least ten times. This sequence may be a read error, since a much larger clone differs from it by one base. The rearrangement uses TRBV2 and TRBJ1-1; no reliable D call. Germline-derived CDR1 and CDR2 are SNHLY and FYNNEI. Trimming cost V 4 bases and J 6 bases, with 12 bases left between them. This CDR3 is built from 13 residues. The CDR3 spells CASSVSGNAEAFF. The CDR3 nucleotides are TGTGCCAGCAGTGTTTCTGGAAACGCTGAAGCTTTCTTT. Together with reference TRBV2 and TRBJ1-1, the CDR3 gives the full variable domain: EPEVTQTPSHQVTQMGQEVILRCVPISNHLYFYWYRQILGQKVEFLVSFYNNEISEKSEIFDDQFSVERPDGSNFTLKIRSTKLEDSAMYFCASSVSGNAEAFFGQGTRLTVV.

This clonotype was seen ten or more times. The V call is TRBV2, the J call TRBJ2-1, with D hard to call. Trimming shortened V by 5 bases and J by 8 bases, and 7 bases separated the two germline ends. Looked up from germline, CDR1 is SNHLY and CDR2 is FYNNEI. This CDR3 region has 11 residues. The CDR3 spells CASSPRHEQFF. The CDR3 bases are TGTGCCAGCAGTCCGCGCCATGAGCAGTTCTTC. Combining the CDR3 with reference TRBV2 and TRBJ2-1 gives the whole variable domain EPEVTQTPSHQVTQMGQEVILRCVPISNHLYFYWYRQILGQKVEFLVSFYNNEISEKSEIFDDQFSVERPDGSNFTLKIRSTKLEDSAMYFCASSPRHEQFFGPGTRLTVL.

This clonotype was seen more than once but under ten times. The chain carries TRBV10-2 and TRBJ2-1; D is ambiguous. CDR1 is WSHSY and CDR2 is SAAADI in the germline V gene. There are 14 residues in the CDR3. Trimming removed 0 bases from V and 8 bases from J, with 11 bases in between. The chain's CDR3 is CASSESALSDEQFF. CDR3 DNA: TGCGCCAGCAGTGAGTCTGCTCTGTCTGATGAGCAGTTCTTC.

This clonotype was detected many times. The chain carries TRBV14 and TRBJ2-7; D gene uncertain. There are 14 residues in the CDR3. Trimming removed 1 base at V and 2 bases at J, with 9 bases between. Looked up from germline, CDR1 is SGHDN and CDR2 is FVKESK. The CDR3 nucleotides read TGTGCCAGCAGCCAAGTACCAGTGACCTACGAGCAGTACTTC. This sequence encodes CASSQVPVTYEQYF.

This clonotype occurred many times. The J gene is TRBJ1-6, the V gene TRBV7-9; possibly TRBD1 for D (6 bases). The CDR3 length is 14 residues. Trimming pared 1 base from V and 9 bases from J, leaving 10 bases between. CDR1 and CDR2 from the germline V gene are SEHNR and FQNEAQ (reference sequence). The CDR3 here is CASSLVQGGSPLHF. DNA for the CDR3: TGTGCCAGCAGCTTAGTACAGGGTGGTTCACCCCTCCACTTT.

This clonotype was seen many times. This chain uses TRBV29-1 with TRBJ1-2; D ambiguous. The germline gives CDR1 SQVTM, CDR2 ANQGSEA. V lost 4 bases and J 5 bases, leaving 8 bases between the germline ends. This CDR3 spans 11 amino acids. CDR3 protein: CSVVGLYGYTF. Here the CDR3 DNA reads TGCAGCGTTGTTGGCCTGTATGGCTACACCTTC.

This clonotype was seen repeatedly, ten times or more. The chain has TRBV7-2 and TRBJ1-1; D is possibly TRBD1 (5 bases). V lost 1 base to trimming and J lost 10 bases, with 13 bases between them. The CDR3 runs 13 residues. Germline V gene sequence: CDR1 SGHTA, CDR2 FQGNSA. The CDR3 loop is CASSLDWGDGAFF. In DNA, the CDR3 is TGTGCCAGCAGCTTAGATTGGGGGGACGGAGCTTTCTTT.

This clonotype was counted at least ten times. The chain is built from TRBV18 and TRBJ2-5; the D is unclear. CDR3 length: 14 amino acids. The V and J ends lost 2 bases and 1 base respectively, with 8 bases between them. Germline CDR1 is KGHSH and CDR2 is LQKENI. The chain's CDR3 is CASSPVAGQETQYF. Written as DNA, the CDR3 is TGTGCCAGCTCACCAGTGGCAGGCCAAGAGACCCAGTACTTC.